Listed below are T cell receptor beta chains from one sample, sequenced in a study of blood T cell repertoires in COVID-19. Measured with immunoSEQ multiplex PCR; TCRdb has only the in-frame clones, and not every one. The table shows some 220,000 clones, with 86% occurring only once. The sample taken for sequencing was PBMCs or T cells enriched from blood (not recorded which). These receptors were taken from a woman aged 40 to 55 with acute COVID-19. Each CDR3 is given with its conserved first and last residue. Rows may omit the clone size; those that give it use once, few, many or a size class.

V | size | CDR3
TRBV5-3 | once | CARSLLRLGDRGSRNTEAFF
TRBV27 | - | CASGEGAWQPQHF
TRBV19 | - | CASSMASGSSYEQYF
TRBV12-3/TRBV12-4 | - | CASTLGRGIEQYF
TRBV2 | - | CASKQRGSFYEQYF
TRBV25-1 | - | CASSGSGTEGAEAFF
TRBV11-1 | - | CASSRGLAGATGELFF
TRBV5-6 | once | CASSLAPGGANYGYTF
TRBV5-4 | few | CASSPSPLNRGEVAFF
TRBV14 | - | CASSQLKGVLGANVLTF
TRBV6-5 | - | CASSRDRVNQPQHF
TRBV10-3 | - | CAIKGTGKLDEQYF
TRBV12-5 | - | CASGLVMAGFSPLHF
TRBV7-8 | - | CASSLRDPGGGRAGELFF
TRBV30 | - | CAWSRLAGGQSEFF
TRBV14 | - | CASSQITRGGRTEAFF
TRBV9 | - | CASSVVAENTEAFF
TRBV5-4 | - | CASSIRSAGELFF
TRBV5-5 | - | CASSLREAYTEAFF
TRBV7-9 | - | CASRTSGGQPAPNEQFF
TRBV29-1 | - | CSVEFAVDSTEAFF
TRBV6-5 | - | CASSYGTTSGNTIYF
TRBV11-2 | - | CASSFGRGRWDTEAFF
TRBV2 | - | CASRPDSYGYTF
TRBV5-6 | once | CASSSPTAGGVREAFF
TRBV2 | - | CASSDPPLAGAHNEQFF
TRBV30 | - | CAWSVNGRGDGYTF
TRBV5-1 | - | CASSENPGITEAFF
TRBV18 | once | CASSPNRDYEQYF
TRBV2 | few | CASQTGGAGLDTEAFF
TRBV19 | - | CASSSNVQETQYF
TRBV28 | - | CASSYRQPPYNEQFF
TRBV19 | - | CASSPPGNTEAFF
TRBV25-1 | once | CASSELASGGSSYNEQFF
TRBV13 | - | CASSSQGYNEQFF
TRBV9 | - | CASSGGLAVTDTQYF
TRBV18 | - | CASSPPKGTVGNTIYF
TRBV5-1 | - | CASSLQGRNTEAFF
TRBV7-9 | - | CASSSHRDTNYGYTF
TRBV2 | - | CASSAPALRDNSPLHF
TRBV9 | - | CASSVAQRGADGGYTF
TRBV15 | - | CATSRGAGAPDLVEYF
TRBV5-5 | - | CASSPEGGGLGDTQYF
TRBV19 | - | CACNRGGGVNEQFF
TRBV4-1 | - | CASSQPRTGGRYGYTF
TRBV7-2 | - | CASSPYLSKEKYF
TRBV9 | - | CASSVAVIQGETQYF
TRBV29-1 | - | CSVAGTGLGYGYTF
TRBV10-2 | - | CASSLNSGDLIDTQYF
TRBV27 | - | CASASGRSNQPQHF
TRBV5-1 | - | CASSLQIGTSGGETQYF
TRBV15 | - | CATSRDASYGYTF
TRBV10-2 | - | CASRQGHDTGELFF
TRBV7-3 | - | CASSLSLYNEQFF